The sequence of this TCR beta chain was determined in a study of cytotoxic CD8 clonotypes in ibrutinib-treated CLL. Whole-study findings and limits: The study found public clonotypes uncommon, contracting or stable on treatment.

The protocol was immunoSEQ multiplex PCR, while the TCRdb copy is restricted to in-frame clones and leaves out a portion. The profile shows 20,000 to 30,000 clones, roughly 71% of them singletons. This CDR3 has 15 residues. In germline, CDR1 is SEHNR, CDR2 FQNEAQ (reference sequence). V was pared by 4 bases and J by 5 bases, with 5 bases of the junction left unmatched. Remarks on this clone: Its antigen is not identified.

This chain links TRBV7-9 with TRBJ1-4; 9 bases line up with TRBD1. This TCR derives from a human donor with chronic lymphocytic leukemia. The sample here was PBMCs, taken after 12 months of ibrutinib treatment. The CDR3 DNA is TGTGCCAGCAGCTCTCCGGGACAGGGAAATGAAAAACTGTTTTTT. Amino acid sequence: CASSSPGQGNEKLFF.